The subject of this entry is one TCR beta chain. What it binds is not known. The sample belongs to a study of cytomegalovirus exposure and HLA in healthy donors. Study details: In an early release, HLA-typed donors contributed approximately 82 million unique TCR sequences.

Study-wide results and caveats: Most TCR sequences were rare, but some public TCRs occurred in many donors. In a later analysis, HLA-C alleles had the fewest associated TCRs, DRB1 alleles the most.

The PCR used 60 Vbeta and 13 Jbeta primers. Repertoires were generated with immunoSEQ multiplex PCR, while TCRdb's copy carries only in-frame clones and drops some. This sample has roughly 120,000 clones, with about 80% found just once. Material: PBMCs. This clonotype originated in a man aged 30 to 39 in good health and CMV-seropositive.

The CDR3 region is CASSLLGRPGNTEAFF. For the CDR3, the DNA is TGTGCCAGCAGCTTGCTTGGACGGCCGGGAAACACTGAAGCTTTCTTT. The gene calls are TRBV7-3 and TRBJ1-1; no firm D call. Looked up from germline, CDR1 is SGHTA and CDR2 is FQGTGA. The CDR3 length is 16 residues. V was trimmed by 3 bases and J by 2 bases, leaving 16 bases between them.